The entry below describes one T cell receptor (beta chain). Its antigen is undetermined. This record belongs to a study of cytomegalovirus exposure and HLA in healthy donors. Donors sampled were nominally healthy, though unrecorded immune exposures were likely. Trimming took off 5 bases at V and 4 bases at J, with 11 bases between the two ends. This CDR3 is built from 13 residues. Germline-derived CDR1 and CDR2 are MNHEY and SVGAGI. The primer mix had 60 Vbeta and 13 Jbeta primers. Clones were read by immunoSEQ multiplex PCR, and TCRdb kept only the in-frame ones, dropping some. The data contain 90,000 to 95,000 clones, over 70% of them singletons. General study results and limits: HLA-A and HLA-B allele assignments for most subjects were reportedly predicted accurately using TCR beta sequences. Through in vitro validation, a few CMV-associated chains were shown to be specific for CMV antigens. Among TCR beta chains, those listed as cytomegalovirus-associated numbered around 180.

Sequenced material: PBMCs. The rearrangement links TRBV6-5 to TRBJ1-1; unclear D gene. The TCR sequence derives from a girl aged 2 to 9 in good health and CMV-seropositive. The CDR3 DNA is TGTGCCAGCAGTCCCCAAGAGCTCACTGAAGCTTTCTTT. Residues: CASSPQELTEAFF.